These 8 T cell receptor beta chains were all obtained from the same sample, sequenced in a study of T-cell memory formation after mild COVID-19. TCRdb passed the 5' RACE reads through MiXCR, listing each CDR3 protein once. The table lists about 210,000 distinct CDR3 sequences, approximately 30% of them singletons. The specimen sequenced was PBMCs or a T cell subset sorted from them (not recorded which). The receptors originated from an adult woman who had mild COVID-19 (a few samples of this study predate the infection). Cell type and time point are not known.

This chain links TRBV13 with TRBJ2-7; possible D gene TRBD2, 6 bases. The CDR3 sequence is 17 residues long. Trimming took off 3 bases at V and 5 bases at J, with 23 bases between the two ends. Germline V gene sequence: CDR1 PRHDT, CDR2 FYEKMQ (reference sequence). The CDR3 protein is CASSFITSGRRLHEQYF. CDR3 DNA sequence: TGTGCCAGCAGCTTTATTACCTCCGGGAGACGCCTCCACGAGCAGTACTTC.

On this clonotype itself: A much bigger clone sits one base away, suggesting this may be a read error. This chain connects TRBV6-5 to TRBJ1-1; possibly TRBD1 for D (6 bases). Germline CDR1 and CDR2: MNHEY and SVGAGI. The CDR3 consists of 14 residues. Trimming removed 5 bases at V and 0 bases at J, with 10 bases between. The chain's CDR3 is CASSPGTLNTEAFF. For the CDR3, the DNA is TGTGCCAGCAGTCCCGGGACACTGAACACTGAAGCTTTCTTT.

This clonotype occurred a few times. The chain links TRBV2 to TRBJ2-1, with 9 bases lining up with TRBD1. This CDR3 is built from 14 residues. V trimming: 4 bases; J trimming: 4 bases; junction bases outside the gene matches: 2. Germline V gene sequence: CDR1 SNHLY, CDR2 FYNNEI. In DNA, the CDR3 is TGTGCCAGCAGTGCGGGGACAGGGTACAATGAGCAGTTCTTC. It codes for CASSAGTGYNEQFF.

This clonotype was counted a few times. The V and J genes are TRBV5-1 and TRBJ1-2; D uncertain. V was clipped by 1 base and J by 0 bases, with 13 bases between them. Germline values: CDR1 SGHRS, CDR2 YFSETQ. The CDR3 contains 16 residues. CDR3 bases: TGCGCCAGCAGCTTGATGACAAACCCTACTAACTATGGCTACACCTTC. Protein product: CASSLMTNPTNYGYTF. The full variable domain, with the rest looked up from reference TRBV5-1 and TRBJ1-2, is KAGVTQTPRYLIKTRGQQVTLSCSPISGHRSVSWYQQTPGQGLQFLFEYFSETQRNKGNFPGRFSGRQFSNSRSEMNVSTLELGDSALYLCASSLMTNPTNYGYTFGSGTRLTVV.

The chain couples TRBV10-3 to TRBJ2-4; 12 bases match TRBD2. The trim removed 8 bases at V and 3 bases at J, leaving 8 bases unmatched. The CDR3 loop spans 16 amino acids. Germline V gene lookup returns CDR1 ENHRY and CDR2 SYGVKD. CDR3 nucleotide sequence: TGTGCCATCTCCTCGACTAGCGGGGGATTCAAAAACATTCAGTACTTC. Residues: CAISSTSGGFKNIQYF.

J is TRBJ2-7 and V is TRBV18; D unclear. CDR1 KGHSH and CDR2 LQKENI come from the germline V gene. The CDR3 loop spans 14 amino acids. Deletions cut 0 bases from V and 2 bases from J, with 8 bases between. The CDR3 nucleotides read TGTGCCAGCTCACCACCCAAACATCCCTACGAGCAGTACTTC. Residues: CASSPPKHPYEQYF.

The genes are TRBV6-5 and TRBJ2-7, with 9 bases identical to TRBD1. Trimming at V came to 2 bases and at J to 5 bases, leaving 10 bases not matched to a gene. Germline CDR1 reads MNHEY; CDR2 reads SVGAGI. This CDR3 region has 16 residues. CDR3 bases: TGTGCCAGCAGTTACGTCACCGGGACAGGGTTCAACGAGCAGTACTTC. The encoded protein is CASSYVTGTGFNEQYF.

This clonotype has only one observation. The chain's CDR3 is CAWSLGVSEAFF. The CDR3 nucleotides read TGTGCCTGGAGTTTAGGGGTTAGTGAAGCTTTCTTT. This chain connects TRBV30 to TRBJ1-1, with a possible D match to TRBD1 (5 bases). V was clipped by 2 bases and J by 7 bases, with 11 bases between them. CDR3 size: 12 residues. CDR1 and CDR2 (germline): GTSNPN, SVGIG (reference sequence).